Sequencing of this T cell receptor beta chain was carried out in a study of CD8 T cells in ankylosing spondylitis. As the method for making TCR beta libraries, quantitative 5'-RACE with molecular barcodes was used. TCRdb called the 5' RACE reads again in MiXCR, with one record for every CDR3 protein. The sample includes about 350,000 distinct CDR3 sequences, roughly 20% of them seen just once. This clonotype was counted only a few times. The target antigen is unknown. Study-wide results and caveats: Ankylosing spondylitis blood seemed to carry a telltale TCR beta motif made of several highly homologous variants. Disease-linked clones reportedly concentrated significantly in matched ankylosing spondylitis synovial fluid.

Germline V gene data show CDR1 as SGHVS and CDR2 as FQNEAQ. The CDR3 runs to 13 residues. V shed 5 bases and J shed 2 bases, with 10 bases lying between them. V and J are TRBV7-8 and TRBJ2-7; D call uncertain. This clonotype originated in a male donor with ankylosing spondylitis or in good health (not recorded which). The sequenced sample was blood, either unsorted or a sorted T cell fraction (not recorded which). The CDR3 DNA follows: TGTGCCAGCAGCCCACGATACACCTACGAGCAGTACTTC. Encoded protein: CASSPRYTYEQYF.